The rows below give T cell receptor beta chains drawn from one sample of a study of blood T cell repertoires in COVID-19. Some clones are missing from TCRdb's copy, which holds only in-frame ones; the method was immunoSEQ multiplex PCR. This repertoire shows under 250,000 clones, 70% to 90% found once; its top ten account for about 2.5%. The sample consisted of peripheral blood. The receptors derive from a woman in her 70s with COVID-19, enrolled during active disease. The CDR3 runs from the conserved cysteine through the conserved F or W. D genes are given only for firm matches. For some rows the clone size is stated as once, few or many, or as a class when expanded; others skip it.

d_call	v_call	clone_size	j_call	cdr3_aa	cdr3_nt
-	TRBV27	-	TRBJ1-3	CASRGGGNTIYF	TGTGCCAGCAGGGGAGGGGGAAACACCATATATTTT
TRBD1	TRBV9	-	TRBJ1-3	CASSGDRDRRNTIYF	TGTGCCAGCAGCGGGGACAGGGATAGACGAAACACCATATATTTT
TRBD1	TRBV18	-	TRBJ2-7	CASSPPGQGQGEQYF	TGTGCCAGCTCACCACCGGGACAGGGGCAGGGCGAGCAGTACTTC
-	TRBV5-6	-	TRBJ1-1	CASSLDGYGTEAFF	TGTGCCAGCAGCTTGGACGGGTACGGCACTGAAGCTTTCTTT
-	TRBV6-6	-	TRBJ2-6	CASSYWGQGANVLTF	TGTGCCAGCAGTTACTGGGGGCAGGGGGCCAACGTCCTGACTTTC
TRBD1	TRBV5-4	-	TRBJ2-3	CASSSRTGGSDTQYF	TGTGCCAGCAGTTCCCGGACAGGGGGGTCGGATACGCAGTATTTT
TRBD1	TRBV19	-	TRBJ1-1	CASSIVWSQDRGRRNTEAFF	TGTGCCAGTAGTATAGTCTGGAGTCAGGACAGGGGGCGAAGAAACACTGAAGCTTTCTTT
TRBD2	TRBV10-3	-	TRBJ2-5	CAISARVAGEGETQYF	TGTGCCATCAGCGCCAGGGTAGCGGGAGAAGGAGAGACCCAGTACTTC
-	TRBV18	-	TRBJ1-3	CASSPGQPRNTIYF	TGTGCCAGCTCACCAGGACAGCCTCGAAACACCATATATTTT
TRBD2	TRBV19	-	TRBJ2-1	CASSINLGTRSFF	TGTGCCAGTAGTATTAATCTTGGGACTAGATCTTTCTTC
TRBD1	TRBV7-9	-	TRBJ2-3	CASSLQTGPDTQYF	TGTGCCAGCAGCTTACAGACAGGGCCAGATACGCAGTATTTT
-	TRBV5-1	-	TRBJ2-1	CASSTSQGTGQFF	TGCGCCAGCAGCACGTCACAGGGAACTGGGCAGTTCTTC
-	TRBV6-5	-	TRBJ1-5	CASRRTGNQPQHF	TGTGCCAGCAGGCGGACAGGCAATCAGCCCCAGCATTTT
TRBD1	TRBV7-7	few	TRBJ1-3	CASSPSGQGKFEEDTIYF	TGTGCTAGCAGCCCTTCGGGACAGGGAAAATTCGAGGAGGACACCATATATTTT
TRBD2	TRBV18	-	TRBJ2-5	CASSETGRSQETQYF	TGTGCCAGCTCCGAAACCGGGAGGTCGCAAGAGACCCAGTACTTC
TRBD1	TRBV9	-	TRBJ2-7	CASSVGDIQGYEQYF	TGTGCCAGCAGCGTAGGAGACATACAGGGGTACGAGCAGTACTTC
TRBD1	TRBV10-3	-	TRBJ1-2	CAISPTPRQGRYGYTF	TGTGCCATCAGTCCCACCCCCCGACAGGGTAGATATGGCTACACCTTC
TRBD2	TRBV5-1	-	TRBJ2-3	CASRIGAGADTQYF	TGCGCCAGCAGAATTGGAGCGGGAGCAGATACGCAGTATTTT
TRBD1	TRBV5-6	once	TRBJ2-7	CASSLDSIGQDFTYEQYF	TGTGCCAGCAGCTTGGACTCTATCGGACAGGACTTTACCTACGAGCAGTACTTC
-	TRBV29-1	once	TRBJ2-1	CSVGLVRRGFYNEQFF	TGCAGCGTGGGTCTGGTGAGGCGGGGTTTTTACAATGAGCAGTTCTTC
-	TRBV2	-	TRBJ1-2	CASSESGISYGYTF	TGTGCCAGCAGTGAATCCGGGATCTCCTATGGCTACACCTTC
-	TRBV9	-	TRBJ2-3	CASSVVGEASTDTQYF	TGTGCCAGCAGCGTAGTGGGAGAAGCTAGCACAGATACGCAGTATTTT
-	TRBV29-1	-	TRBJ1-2	CSVEGSMRRTERYGYTF	TGCAGCGTTGAAGGAAGTATGAGACGGACAGAAAGATATGGCTACACCTTC
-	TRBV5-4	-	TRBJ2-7	CASSLAPGKYEQYF	TGTGCTAGCAGCTTGGCTCCGGGGAAGTACGAGCAGTACTTC
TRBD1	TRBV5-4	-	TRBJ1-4	CASSSRLGQGYEKLFF	TGTGCCAGCAGCTCACGGTTGGGACAGGGGTATGAAAAACTGTTTTTT
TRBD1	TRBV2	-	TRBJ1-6	CASREDRVVAPLHF	TGTGCCAGCAGGGAGGACAGGGTGGTAGCACCCCTCCACTTT
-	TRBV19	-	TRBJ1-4	CASSIPTVSNEKLFF	TGTGCCAGTAGTATCCCGACAGTTTCTAATGAAAAACTGTTTTTT
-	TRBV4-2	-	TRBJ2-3	CASSQGTGKDTQYF	TGTGCCAGCAGCCAAGGGACTGGTAAAGATACGCAGTATTTT
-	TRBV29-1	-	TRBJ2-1	CSVERSGNEQFF	TGCAGCGTTGAAAGGAGTGGCAATGAGCAGTTCTTC